Below, one TCR beta chain is given with its context. Its antigen is not known. The sample is drawn from a study of CD8 T cells in ankylosing spondylitis. Study-level points and caveats: What appeared characteristic of ankylosing spondylitis blood was a TCR beta motif of 7 or 8 highly homologous variants.

TCRdb redid the calling of the 5' RACE reads with MiXCR, one entry per CDR3 protein. The data hold 200,000 to 250,000 distinct CDR3 sequences, with 18% observed a single time. CDR3 length: 17 residues. V was trimmed by 6 bases and J by 0 bases, leaving 18 bases between them. Germline V CDR1 and CDR2: MNHNS, SASEGT. The TCR originated in a male donor with ankylosing spondylitis. The chain links TRBV6-1 to TRBJ2-4; weak D call: TRBD2 (7 bases). Sequenced input: blood, either unsorted or a sorted T cell fraction (not recorded which). The DNA of the CDR3 is TGTGCCAGCAGGGGGGGGCCCAGGCTACTAGCCAAAAACATTCAGTACTTC. This codes for CASRGGPRLLAKNIQYF.